This T cell receptor (beta chain) stems from a study of blood T cell repertoires in COVID-19 (dated by TCRdb to about 2020). Study-wide context: Samples covering the acute and convalescent phases of COVID-19 were provided by collaborators in the United States, Italy and Spain. The prospective study material was composed of cDNA or gDNA derived from T cells, B-cell-depleted T cells, or PBMCs. Deeply sampled blood TCRbeta repertoires from subjects exposed to, actively infected with, or recovered from COVID-19 were included in the dataset. A freely available public database, intended as a resource for researchers studying the immune response to SARS-CoV-2, is where the repertoires were released. Samples were obtained from the ongoing ImmuneRACE study (first 160 participants) and from 1,254 subjects provided by 6 global collaborators. Nearly every sample came with metadata listing a de-identified subject ID, COVID-19 status, age in years and sex. Where HLA class I and class II types were available, the types were taken from metadata supplied by the sample provider, not from assay-based typing.

Germline trimming: 4 bases from V, 4 bases from J; junction bases outside gene matches: 16. The germline V gene encodes CDR1 LGHNA and CDR2 YSLEER. The CDR3 starts with the cysteine, ends with the phenylalanine, and has 19 residues. Solely the CDR3 DNA is kept, with 57 bases framed from the first base. The immunoSEQ Assay, a bias-controlled multiplex PCR, was used to amplify TCRbeta CDR3 regions from genomic DNA. In the source study's methods: The number of nucleated cells in each sample was estimated by amplification of reference gene primers within the assay. To quantify the absolute abundance of each unique TCRbeta CDR3 rearrangement, sequence reads were collapsed and filtered. For each sample, productive Simpson clonality was calculated as the square root of Simpson's diversity index across productive rearrangements. In TCRdb, the immuneACCESS table is reduced to in-frame sequences with V and J assigned. These tables do not hold every clone; where another copy was compared, an unresolved V gene accounts for under half, and the others remain unexplained. The V and J calls and clone size were taken over from that table, and D and trimming were inferred from the DNA. The sample includes some 170,000 clones, with roughly 87% observed a single time. Together, the top ten hold about 1.6% of the sample.

Whole blood was collected in K2EDTA tubes by collaborating institutions according to the institutions' own protocols. For TCRbeta analysis, collaborator samples were shipped as frozen whole blood, as isolated PBMCs, or as DNA extracted from either sample type. About this clone itself: Its cognate antigen has yet to be identified. There are no base qualities to consult, and no much larger clone falls within one base.

The study at large found these results: The quantity of clinical and demographic metadata differed by source and by participant and was supplied without curation.

The sequenced sample consisted of peripheral blood. The sequence derives from a woman aged 50 to 60 with acute or convalescent COVID-19. This sequence uses TRBV4-3 and TRBJ2-2; TRBD2 aligns with 9 central bases. The nucleotide sequence reads TGCGCCAGCAGCCCGGGCCGGACTAGCGCTCGAAGGAGCACCGGGGAGCTGTTTTTT. Its protein is CASSPGRTSARRSTGELFF.